The source of this T cell receptor beta chain is a study of T-cell reconstitution after alpha-beta-depleted transplantation in children. Construction of the TCRbeta library involved unique molecular identifiers. TCRdb reprocessed the PCR reads with MiXCR, giving one entry per CDR3 protein. The sample lists some 240,000 distinct CDR3 sequences, 7.5% to 10% occurring once. The CDR3 is made up of 13 amino acids. V lost 4 bases to trimming and J lost 9 bases, with 14 bases between them. From germline, CDR1 is SGHRS and CDR2 YFSETQ. This clonotype was seen at least ten times. The receptor's source is a human donor who donated a stem cell graft to a child with SCID. The V and J genes are TRBV5-1 and TRBJ1-5; D is ambiguous. The starting material was PBMCs from the stem cell graft donor, obtained from the stem cell graft. The DNA of the CDR3 is TGCGCCAGCAGCCGAGAGGGTCAACCGCCCCAGCATTTT. Its protein is CASSREGQPPQHF.